The source of this T cell receptor beta chain is a study of blood T cell repertoires in COVID-19 (TCRdb year 2020). Study-wide context: Samples covering the acute and convalescent phases of COVID-19 were provided by collaborators in the United States, Italy and Spain. The prospective study material was composed of cDNA or gDNA derived from T cells, B-cell-depleted T cells, or PBMCs. Subjects who had been exposed to COVID-19, were actively infected with it, or had recovered from it provided the deeply sampled blood TCRbeta repertoires that made up the dataset. A freely available public database, intended as a resource for researchers studying the immune response to SARS-CoV-2, is where the repertoires were released. The samples were drawn from the first 160 participants of the ongoing ImmuneRACE study and from over 950 subjects provided by 6 global collaborators. The sample metadata nearly always contained a de-identified subject ID, COVID-19 status, age in years and sex. Where available, HLA class I and class II types were obtained from metadata supplied by the sample provider rather than from assay-based typing.

For this chain, trimming is 2 bases at the V end and 2 bases at the J end, and the number of junction bases without a gene match is 5. Per the germline V gene, SGHDN is the CDR1 and FVKESK is the CDR2. Measured from the cysteine to the phenylalanine, the CDR3 is 17 residues long. CDR3 DNA only is kept here, 51 bases in frame from base 1. Results the study describes overall, beyond this receptor: The amount of clinical and demographic metadata varied by source and participant and was provided uncurated.

In Seattle, one collaborating source enrolled patients while the infection was active and tracked those patients longitudinally over the course of disease. Collaborating institutions collected whole blood in K2EDTA tubes following their own protocols. For TCRbeta analysis, collaborators shipped samples as frozen whole blood, isolated PBMCs, or DNA extracted from either of those sample types. The immunoSEQ Assay, a bias-controlled multiplex PCR, was used to amplify TCRbeta CDR3 regions from genomic DNA. The authors processed their data as follows. Within the assay, amplification of reference gene primers was used to estimate how many nucleated cells each sample contained. Sequence reads were collapsed and filtered to measure the absolute abundance of every unique TCRbeta CDR3 rearrangement. Productive Simpson clonality was computed per sample as the square root of Simpson's diversity index over productive rearrangements. In TCRdb, the immuneACCESS table is reduced to in-frame sequences with V and J assigned. These tables do not hold every clone; where another copy was compared, an unresolved V gene accounts for under half, and the others remain unexplained. The V and J calls and clone size are taken from that table; D and trimming were inferred from the DNA. The sample has about 160,000 clones on record, approximately 85% of them singletons. 7.5% to 8.5% of the sample lies in the top ten.

On this clone: Its antigen specificity is not known. No base qualities exist here, and no much larger clone lies one base off it.

The sequenced material came from peripheral blood. This clonotype was sampled from a woman aged 55-70 years with COVID-19, enrolled during active disease. The chain is assembled from TRBV14 and TRBJ2-3, with 12 middle bases fitting TRBD2. The sequence in DNA is TGTGCCAGCAGCCAATTACTAGCGGGGGGTACCACAGATACGCAGTATTTT. This sequence encodes CASSQLLAGGTTDTQYF.